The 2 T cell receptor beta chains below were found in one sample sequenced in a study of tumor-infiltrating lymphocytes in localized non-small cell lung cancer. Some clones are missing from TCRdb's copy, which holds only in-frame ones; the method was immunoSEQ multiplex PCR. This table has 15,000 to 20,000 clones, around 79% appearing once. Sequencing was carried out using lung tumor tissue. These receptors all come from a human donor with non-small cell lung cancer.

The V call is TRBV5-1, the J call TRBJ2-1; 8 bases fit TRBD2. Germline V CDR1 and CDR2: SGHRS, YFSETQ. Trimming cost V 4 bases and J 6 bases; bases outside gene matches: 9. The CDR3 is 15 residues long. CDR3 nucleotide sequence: TGCGCCAGCAGCACGGGACTAGGCATAAGCAATGAGCAGTTCTTC. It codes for CASSTGLGISNEQFF.

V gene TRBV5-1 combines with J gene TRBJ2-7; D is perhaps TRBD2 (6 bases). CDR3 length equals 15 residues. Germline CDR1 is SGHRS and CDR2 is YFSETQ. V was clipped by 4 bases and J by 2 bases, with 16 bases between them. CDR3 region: CASSLWISGAYEQYF. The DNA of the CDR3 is TGCGCCAGCAGCCTCTGGATTAGCGGAGCCTACGAGCAGTACTTC.